This entry is about one T cell receptor beta chain. These data belong to a study of siplizumab effects on memory and regulatory T cells. Germline CDR1 reads SEHNR; CDR2 reads FQNEAQ (reference sequence). The CDR3 has 13 amino acids. V was pared by 5 bases and J by 6 bases, with 11 bases between. TCRdb's table, derived via immunoSEQ multiplex PCR, lists solely in-frame clones and lacks some. The profile shows nearly 95,000 clones, over 85% of them singletons. What was sequenced was non-Treg CD4+ T cells sorted from blood. This TCR was recovered from a human donor in good health. The V and J genes are TRBV7-9 and TRBJ2-4, with a possible D match to TRBD2 (5 bases). The CDR3 nucleotides read TGTGCCAGCAGCGCCTCTAGCAGAAACATTCAGTACTTC. This translates into CASSASSRNIQYF.